The rows below give T cell receptor beta chains drawn from one sample of a study of T cell repertoires in cytomegalovirus infection. From the reads, TCRdb called clonotypes with MiXCR, one entry per CDR3 protein. This table has hundreds of thousands of distinct CDR3 sequences, about 40% appearing once. The sequenced sample was PBMCs. Receptor source: a human donor in good health (CMV status not recorded). Some clones in this sample may be carry-over from other donors' samples. The CDR3 runs from the conserved cysteine through the conserved F or W. A D gene is named only where the DNA matches it firmly. Rows may omit the clone size; those that give it use once, few, many or a size class.

clone_size j_call d_call v_call cdr3_nt cdr3_aa
. TRBJ2-7 . TRBV7-6 TGTGCCAGCAGCCCAGCGGCTGCCGAGCAGTACTTC CASSPAAAEQYF
. TRBJ2-7 TRBD1 TRBV5-6 TGTGTCAGCAGCCCCCCGGCAGGGGGCTACGAGCAGTACTTC CVSSPPAGGYEQYF
. TRBJ1-2 . TRBV11-2 TGTGCCAGCAGCTGGAGGGGACAACCGAACTATGGCTACACCTTC CASSWRGQPNYGYTF
. TRBJ2-3 . TRBV5-1 TGCGCCAGCAGCTTGGGGCAGGACTTCTTTAGCACAGATACGCAGTATTTT CASSLGQDFFSTDTQYF
. TRBJ1-5 . TRBV19 TGTGCCAGTAGTGCGGGGCATACCCAGCCCCAGCATTTT CASSAGHTQPQHF
. TRBJ1-1 . TRBV28 TGTGCCAGCAGGCACCGAGCGGTTGAAGCTTTCTTT CASRHRAVEAFF
many TRBJ1-1 . TRBV5-6 TGTGCCAGCAGCCCAGTCTTGAACACTGAAGCTTTCTTT CASSPVLNTEAFF
. TRBJ2-7 . TRBV20-1 TGCAGTGCTAGGGACCCGGGACGGATGCCCTACGAGCAGTACTTC CSARDPGRMPYEQYF
. TRBJ2-5 . TRBV11-2 TGTGCCAGCAGCACCCTACTAGGAAGCCAAGAGACCCAGTACTTC CASSTLLGSQETQYF
many TRBJ2-1 . TRBV7-2 TGTGCCAGCAGACTCCCGGGCCAGTACAATGAGCAGTTCTTC CASRLPGQYNEQFF
many TRBJ2-5 . TRBV15 TGTGCCACCAGCAGAGATTTAACAGGAAAAGAGACCCAGTACTTC CATSRDLTGKETQYF
few TRBJ2-7 TRBD2 TRBV29-1 TGCAGCGTTTACACTAGCGGGAGTGGCGAGCAGTACTTC CSVYTSGSGEQYF
. TRBJ1-5 . TRBV25-1 TGTGCCAGCAGGGACAGTTATAGCAATCAGCCCCAGCATTTT CASRDSYSNQPQHF
many TRBJ2-5 TRBD1 TRBV11-1 TGTGCCAGCAGCCGAGGGGACAGCCAAGAGACCCAGTACTTC CASSRGDSQETQYF
. TRBJ2-5 TRBD1 TRBV7-6 TGTGCTAGCAGCCGTCGGACAGGGGGACTCCAAGAGACCCAGTACTTC CASSRRTGGLQETQYF
. TRBJ2-7 . TRBV7-4 TGTGCCAGCAGCCCGAGGAAAGGGGCCTACGAGCAGTACTTC CASSPRKGAYEQYF
. TRBJ1-1 . TRBV6-4 TGTGCCAGCAGGACCTGGGACATGGGGCATACTGAAGCTTTCTTT CASRTWDMGHTEAFF
many TRBJ2-2 . TRBV23-1 TGCGCCAGCAGATTAAAGCCAGACACCGGGGAGCTGTTTTTT CASRLKPDTGELFF
. TRBJ1-5 TRBD1 TRBV11-2 TGTGCCAGCAGCTTAACGACAGGGACTCAGCCCCAGCATTTT CASSLTTGTQPQHF
. TRBJ1-4 . TRBV2 TGTGCCAGCAGTAGACCAGCACCAAATGAAAAACTGTTTTTT CASSRPAPNEKLFF
once TRBJ2-2 . TRBV7-9 TGTGCCAGCGGCGGGGGACAGTACACCGGGGAGCTGTTTTTT CASGGGQYTGELFF
. TRBJ2-7 TRBD2 TRBV12-3/TRBV12-4 TGTGCCAGCAGTTCGTATAGCGGGCGGCACTACGAGCAGTACTTC CASSSYSGRHYEQYF
. TRBJ2-7 . TRBV7-2 TGTGCCAGCAGCTTTCGACCGGGGCCGAGTGGGGAGCAGTACTTC CASSFRPGPSGEQYF
. TRBJ1-2 . TRBV5-6 TGTGCCAGCAGCCCGGAGGGGACATTCAATAACTATGGCTACACCTTC CASSPEGTFNNYGYTF
few TRBJ2-1 TRBD1 TRBV6-1 TGTGCCAGCAGTCTAATCCGGGACAGAAATAACAATGAGCAGTTCTTC CASSLIRDRNNNEQFF
. TRBJ2-7 . TRBV13 TGTGCCAGCAGCTTACCTGAAGGAGAGCAGTACTTC CASSLPEGEQYF
. TRBJ2-1 . TRBV12-3/TRBV12-4 TGTGCCAGCAGTTTTGGTACAGGGCTCCGGGATGAGCAGTTCTTC CASSFGTGLRDEQFF
many TRBJ2-1 . TRBV12-3/TRBV12-4 TGTGCCAGCAGTTTCTTGTTGGAGAATGAGCAGTTCTTC CASSFLLENEQFF
. TRBJ2-5 . TRBV5-1 TGCGCCAGCAGGAGGTGGAAGGGGCAGACGCCCCAGTTTTTC CASRRWKGQTPQFF
. TRBJ1-5 TRBD1 TRBV27 TGTGCCAGCCTCCCGGTGGGACAGGGAATTTCCGATAGCAATCAGCCCCAGCATTTT CASLPVGQGISDSNQPQHF
many TRBJ2-5 . TRBV28 TGTGCCAGCAGTTTTAAAATCCGGGTCGGTAAGACCCAGTACTTC CASSFKIRVGKTQYF
few TRBJ1-1 . TRBV7-9 TGTGCCAGCAGCTCTTACTACTCGCGACAGCCGAACACTGAAGCTTTCTTT CASSSYYSRQPNTEAFF
. TRBJ2-1 TRBD2 TRBV11-2 TGTTCCAGCGGTGGGGGGGAGGCTTACAATGAGCAGTTCTTC CSSGGGEAYNEQFF
. TRBJ1-1 TRBD1 TRBV27 TGTGCCAGCCGTACGGGACAGACTATGAACACTGAAGCTTTCTTT CASRTGQTMNTEAFF